The present T cell receptor beta chain was sequenced within a study of PD-1 blockade in mismatch repair-deficient tumors (dated by TCRdb to between 2016 and 2019). About the investigation overall: Between late 2013 and 2016, the trial enrolled roughly 80 consecutive patients with 11 to 12 types of mismatch repair-deficient cancer, all of whom had received prior treatment and were progressing. Tumor-associated T cell clones in the peripheral blood of patients responding to PD-1 blockade were tracked using deep sequencing of TCR CDR3 regions.

Library construction relied on the immunoSEQ multiplex PCR assay. TCRdb limited this immuneACCESS table to in-frame rearrangements with V and J called. A share of clones is missing; checked studies link under half to unresolved V genes, and the rest is unexplained. The sample table shows over 75,000 clones, and approximately 81% are seen once. Of the sample, 2.5% to 3% falls within the top ten clones. What this sample's time point label stands for: peripheral blood 12 weeks after first pembrolizumab dose. Mismatch repair deficiency was established in every enrolled patient by polymerase chain reaction or immunohistochemistry. TCR sequencing was performed for three patients who responded to pembrolizumab therapy. The phase II trial prospectively evaluated PD-1 blockade with pembrolizumab in advanced mismatch repair-deficient cancers, independent of tissue of origin. Peripheral blood T cell samples were serially collected before and at multiple times after PD-1 blockade was started. Blood sampling times were expressed in weeks after the first pembrolizumab dose.

About this clone itself: Its antigen remains undetermined. Per-nucleotide qualities are absent, and no much larger clonotype sits a single base away.

The paper as a whole reports these results and caveats: Clones residing in the tumor, which were often undetectable in blood before treatment, expanded quickly after pembrolizumab and then contracted, generally before radiologic responses.

V lost 5 bases and J lost 4 bases; the stretch between them is 9 bases long. From cysteine to phenylalanine, the CDR3 is 13 amino acids long. Left in the record is the CDR3 DNA by itself, 39 bases read in frame from the first base. The germline V gene specifies SQVTM as CDR1 and ANQGSEA as CDR2. This chain is built from TRBV29-1 and TRBJ2-6; TRBD1 is possibly the D segment (5 matching bases). The sample consisted of peripheral blood, taken 12 weeks after starting pembrolizumab. This clonotype originated in an adult with mismatch repair-deficient cancer. The CDR3 region reads CSVSDRGANVLTF. The DNA sequence is as follows: TGCAGCGTTAGTGACAGAGGGGCCAACGTCCTGACTTTC.